What follows describes a single TCR beta chain. This sample is drawn from a study of blood T cell repertoires in COVID-19. The CDR3 has 15 amino acids. The ends lost 5 bases at V and 1 base at J; junction bases unmatched: 4. The germline CDR1 and CDR2 sequences are SSHAT and FNYEAQ (reference sequence). The data were produced by immunoSEQ multiplex PCR, yet TCRdb's version contains in-frame clones alone and is incomplete. The sample includes about 97,000 clones, around 92% of them seen just once. The clonotype was recovered from a man aged 50-59 years with active COVID-19. Sequenced sample: peripheral blood. The chain has TRBV7-7 and TRBJ2-3; 9 bases map to TRBD2. Here the CDR3 DNA reads TGTGCCAGCAGCATGGGACTAGCAGGCACAGATACGCAGTATTTT. Residues: CASSMGLAGTDTQYF.